This paragraph covers one T cell receptor (beta chain) sequence. The data originate from a study of blood T cell repertoires in COVID-19. At the level of the study: COVID-19 samples from acute and convalescent phases originated in the United States, Italy and Spain. PBMCs, B-cell-depleted T cells, or T cells were the source of the cDNA or gDNA that made up the material.

The germline V gene has CDR1 SEHNR and CDR2 FQNEAQ (reference sequence). Trimming pared 6 bases from V and 4 bases from J, leaving 12 bases between. The CDR3 covers 13 residues. Original processing notes: How many nucleated cells were present was estimated from reference gene primer amplification. Here immunoSEQ multiplex PCR was the method, and the copy in TCRdb shows in-frame clones only, minus some. That table furnishes V, J and clone size, whereas the DNA furnished D and trimming. The sample carries some 170,000 clones, 85% to 95% recorded once. Patients in Seattle were enrolled during active infection, then followed longitudinally.

The gene calls are TRBV7-9 and TRBJ2-5; no reliable D call. The sequenced sample consisted of peripheral blood. The source of this sequence is a woman aged 55-69 years with COVID-19, enrolled during active disease. The CDR3 region is CASSTRSGETQYF. The CDR3 nucleotides read TGTGCCAGCAGTACCCGTTCAGGAGAGACCCAGTACTTC.